The 10 T cell receptor beta chains below were found in one sample sequenced in a study of Graves' ophthalmopathy and Graves' hyperthyroidism. Investigators amplified TCR beta CDR3 regions from RNA transcripts. The first round was an RT-PCR with HTBI primers, and the second round was a multiplex PCR. MiXCR, applied by TCRdb to the multiplex PCR reads, yields one record per CDR3 protein. The data hold hundreds of thousands of distinct CDR3 sequences, with roughly two fifths observed a single time. The sample taken for sequencing was peripheral blood. Every receptor here comes from an adult man with Graves' ophthalmopathy.

The sample holds many counts of this clonotype. This chain links TRBV19 with TRBJ1-5; 7 bases line up with TRBD1. From germline, CDR1 is LNHDA and CDR2 SQIVND (reference sequence). V trimming: 5 bases; J trimming: 4 bases; junction bases outside the gene matches: 8. The CDR3 runs 15 residues. Here the CDR3 reads CASSPGDSANQPQHF. In DNA, the CDR3 is TGTGCCAGTAGTCCGGGGGACAGTGCTAATCAGCCCCAGCATTTT.

The rearrangement links TRBV9 to TRBJ1-5; no definite D call. Germline lookup yields CDR1 SGDLS and CDR2 YYNGEE. V dropped 7 bases and J dropped 2 bases, with 16 bases sitting between them. The CDR3 contains 15 residues. The CDR3 reads CASSPEGFGNQPQHF. The DNA of the CDR3 is TGTGCCAGCTCACCCGAAGGGTTCGGCAATCAGCCCCAGCATTTT.

A note on this clonotype: One end of the junction fails to match germline, which may point to a read error. This chain uses TRBV7-2 with TRBJ1-2; 8 bases fit TRBD1. The CDR3 contains 18 residues. CDR1 is SGHTA and CDR2 is FQGNSA in the germline V gene. CDR3 protein: CASSQFTPFRDRTYGYTF. In DNA form, the CDR3 reads TGCGCCAGCAGCCAGTTCACTCCTTTCCGGGACAGGACCTATGGCTACACCTTC.

This chain links TRBV7-8 with TRBJ1-1; 10 bases agree with TRBD1. CDR1 is SGHVS and CDR2 is FQNEAQ in the germline V gene. This CDR3 is built from 13 residues. The J segment lost 7 bases and the V segment lost 7 bases, leaving 6 bases of the junction unmatched. This CDR3 is CASTRTGGDEAFF. CDR3 nucleotide sequence: TGTGCCAGCACACGGACAGGGGGGGATGAAGCTTTCTTT.

Comment on this clonotype: Given a much more abundant clone one base away, this may be a read error. The CDR3 end shows no conserved phenylalanine or tryptophan, and so a read error is likely. The J gene is TRBJ2-5, the V gene TRBV11-3; 8 bases are a match to TRBD1. This CDR3 has 14 residues. Unmatched junction bases numbered 4, after V lost 2 bases and J lost 5 bases. Per the germline V gene, CDR1 is SGHNT and CDR2 is YENEEA. The CDR3 region has the DNA TGTGCCAGCAGCTTATCAGGGGGCGACGAGACCCAGTACCTC. As protein: CASSLSGGDETQYL.

This clonotype was detected a few times. Here the CDR3 reads CASSQDRQKYYEQYF. CDR3 DNA: TGCGCCAGCAGCCAAGATAGACAGAAATACTACGAGCAGTACTTC. This chain links TRBV4-1 with TRBJ2-7; D may be TRBD1 (5 bases). The germline V and J ends were trimmed by 0 bases and 3 bases, with 12 bases remaining between them. This CDR3 is built from 15 residues. CDR1 is MGHRA and CDR2 is YSYEKL in the germline V gene.

For this clonotype: Just one base apart from a much larger clone, this may be a read error. The rearrangement links TRBV15 to TRBJ2-5; no definite D call. The CDR3 is made up of 17 amino acids. From germline, CDR1 is LNHNV and CDR2 YYDKDF (reference sequence). For the CDR3, the DNA is TGTGCCACCAGCAGAGATACGGCGGTCCCTATCCAAGGGACCCAGTACTTC. This translates into CATSRDTAVPIQGTQYF.

This clonotype was seen a few times. The rearrangement links TRBV10-3 to TRBJ2-3; 9 nucleotides align to TRBD2. V was clipped by 7 bases and J by 0 bases; unmatched bases: 8. The CDR3 consists of 16 residues. Germline V gene lookup returns CDR1 ENHRY and CDR2 SYGVKD. The CDR3 DNA reads TGTGCCATCACCGGGGCTAGCGGGGAGAGCACAGATACGCAGTATTTT. It specifies CAITGASGESTDTQYF.

This rearrangement joins TRBV6-2 or TRBV6-3 to TRBJ2-7, with D perhaps TRBD2 (5 bases). Germline V gene data show CDR1 as MNHEY and CDR2 as SVGEGT. The CDR3 has 12 amino acids. Trimming removed 4 bases from V and 8 bases from J, with 12 bases in between. DNA for the CDR3: TGTGCCAGCAGTTCTCGAGGGATGAAGCAGTACTTC. This encodes CASSSRGMKQYF.

This clonotype was counted ten times or more. The genes are TRBV7-2 and TRBJ2-7; 8 bases are shared with TRBD1. CDR3 length: 15 residues. J gave up 1 base and V 1 base, and 3 bases lay outside the gene matches. Germline loops: CDR1 SGHTA, CDR2 FQGNSA. The CDR3 region is CASSLGDRNSYEQYF. Written as DNA, the CDR3 is TGTGCCAGCAGCTTAGGGGACAGGAATTCCTACGAGCAGTACTTC. Together with reference TRBV7-2 and TRBJ2-7, the CDR3 gives the full variable domain: GAGVSQSPSNKVTEKGKDVELRCDPISGHTALYWYRQSLGQGLEFLIYFQGNSAPDKSGLPSDRFSAERTGGSVSTLTIQRTQQEDSAVYLCASSLGDRNSYEQYFGPGTRLTVT.